The 26 T cell receptor beta chains in this list originate from one sample, sequenced in a study of Graves' ophthalmopathy and Graves' hyperthyroidism (dated by TCRdb to between 2017 and 2018). Sequenced on an Illumina HiSeq 2000. For repertoire sequencing, the TCR beta CDR3 regions were amplified from RNA transcripts. The first round was an RT-PCR using HTBI primers with the Qiagen OneStep RT-PCR kit, and this first round was followed by a second-round multiplex PCR, then size selection and purification. TCRdb cleaned the public reads at Q25 with fastp, built clones with MiXCR and kept in-frame beta chains. A single entry per CDR3 protein holds the most common genes and DNA from its merged rows. The sample table lists under 800,000 distinct CDR3 sequences, roughly 20% of them with a count of one. Together, the top ten hold more than 5.5% of the sample. Sequencing was done on a sample of peripheral blood. The receptors derive from a woman aged 18-29 years with stable Graves' hyperthyroidism. Some clones in this sample may be carry-over from other donors' samples. Donor details come from another sample of the same person, matched by shared clones.

This clonotype was counted a few times. One end of the junction is discordant with germline, which a read error may explain. The V and J genes are TRBV28 and TRBJ2-7; a possible D gene is TRBD2 (5 bases). Germline-derived CDR1 and CDR2 are MDHEN and SYDVKM. CDR3 length equals 12 residues. CDR3 amino acids: CASSLGRREQHF. The CDR3 coding sequence is TGTGCCAGCAGTTTAGGGCGTAGGGAGCAGCACTTC.

This clonotype was picked up many times. This chain links TRBV28 with TRBJ2-2; 9 positions agree with TRBD2. Germline values: CDR1 MDHEN, CDR2 SYDVKM. This CDR3 region has 14 residues. With 2 bases clipped from V and 9 bases from J, the junction kept 4 bases outside the gene matches. The CDR3 region is CASSLLAGSWELFF. CDR3 bases: TGTGCCAGCAGTTTACTAGCGGGGTCCTGGGAGCTGTTTTTT. The variable domain in full, completed from reference TRBV28 and TRBJ2-2, reads DVKVTQSSRYLVKRTGEKVFLECVQDMDHENMFWYRQDPGLGLRLIYFSYDVKMKEKGDIPEGYSVSREKKERFSLILESASTNQTSMYLCASSLLAGSWELFFGEGSRLTVL.

This clonotype showed up many times. The CDR3 DNA is TGCAGTGCCGAGGGGGCCAGCTATGGCTACACCTTC. It yields the protein CSAEGASYGYTF. J is TRBJ1-2 and V is TRBV20-1, with 7 bases matching TRBD1. Trimming cost V 6 bases and J 4 bases; bases outside gene matches: 5. The CDR3 is 12 residues long. CDR1 is DFQATT and CDR2 is SNEGSKA in the germline V gene (reference sequence).

This clonotype was observed many times. The chain joins TRBV6-5 to TRBJ1-1; D gene ambiguous. This CDR3 has 13 amino acids. The V and J ends lost 0 bases and 1 base respectively, with 3 bases between them. Germline CDR1 MNHEY, CDR2 SVGAGI. The CDR3 coding sequence is TGTGCCAGCAGTTACTCTAAGAACACTGAAGCTTTCTTT. Translation gives CASSYSKNTEAFF.

This clonotype was observed at least ten times. It is likely a read error, because the conserved phenylalanine at the end of the CDR3 is missing. CDR3 loop: CASSLDRQNTEAFS. For the CDR3, the DNA is TGCGCCAGCAGCTTGGACAGGCAGAACACTGAAGCTTTCTCT. The chain uses TRBV5-1 and TRBJ1-1, with D maybe TRBD1 (5 bases). The CDR3 has 14 amino acids. The germline gives CDR1 SGHRS, CDR2 YFSETQ. The V gene lost 0 bases and the J gene lost 1 base, with 7 bases spanning the gap.

V is TRBV6-2 or TRBV6-3 and J is TRBJ1-1, with TRBD1 as a possible D gene (6 bases). Trimming shortened V by 2 bases and J by 2 bases, and 15 bases separated the two germline ends. CDR1 is MNHEY and CDR2 is SVGEGT in the germline V gene. The CDR3 is 16 residues long. The DNA for the CDR3 is TGTGCCAGCAGTTACCCGAACAGGGAGGTAAACACTGAAGCTTTCTTT. Its protein is CASSYPNREVNTEAFF.

There are many counts of this clonotype. The chain links TRBV11-2 to TRBJ1-6; no clear D gene. The CDR3 loop spans 12 amino acids. CDR1 SGHAT and CDR2 FQNNGV come from the germline V gene. The V and J ends lost 1 base and 12 bases respectively, with 7 bases between them. In DNA, the CDR3 is TGTGCCAGCAGCTTAGCATCGGGACCCCTCCACTTT. Translation gives CASSLASGPLHF.

This sequence joins TRBV7-9 and TRBJ1-2, with 9 bases fitting TRBD1. Germline V gene sequence: CDR1 SEHNR, CDR2 FQNEAQ (reference sequence). The CDR3 has 12 residues. Germline trimming cut 8 bases from V and 7 bases from J; bases unmatched to any gene: 5. The CDR3 DNA follows: TGTGCCAGCTTACCGGACAGGGGTGGCTACACCTTC. The encoded protein is CASLPDRGGYTF.

This rearrangement joins TRBV28 to TRBJ2-7, with D perhaps TRBD2 (5 bases). The CDR3 consists of 11 residues. Germline CDR1 MDHEN, CDR2 SYDVKM. Trimming took 6 bases from V and 7 from J, leaving 10 bases between them. CDR3 in amino acids: CASRNPGEQYF. CDR3 bases: TGTGCCAGCAGAAATCCGGGGGAGCAGTACTTC.

This clonotype was seen at least ten times. The genes are TRBV27 and TRBJ1-2; D is unclear. The length of the CDR3 is 15 residues. Between the trimmed V and J ends, which lost 6 bases and 2 bases, there was a span of 16 bases. Per the germline V gene, CDR1 is MNHEY and CDR2 is SMNVEV (reference sequence). CDR3 loop: CASSPRGIKNYGYTF. The CDR3 region has the DNA TGTGCCAGCAGCCCTCGAGGGATAAAAAACTATGGCTACACCTTC.

This clonotype has at least ten counts. CDR3 region: CASSLIGRGRETQYF. In DNA form, the CDR3 reads TGTGCCAGCAGCTTAATTGGGCGAGGGAGGGAGACCCAGTACTTC. The chain carries TRBV7-3 and TRBJ2-5, with TRBD2 as a possible D gene (6 bases). The CDR3 is made up of 15 amino acids. V lost 1 base, J lost 5 bases, and 14 bases lay in between. Germline CDR1 reads SGHTA; CDR2 reads FQGTGA.

This clonotype was picked up many times. The chain links TRBV11-1 to TRBJ1-3; tentatively, D is TRBD1 (6 bases). Germline CDR1 reads SGHAT; CDR2 reads FQDESV (reference sequence). Trimming took 5 bases from V and 1 from J, leaving 15 bases between them. This CDR3 spans 16 amino acids. The DNA for the CDR3 is TGTGCCAGCAGCCATTACACGGACAGATCTGGAAACACCATATATTTT. This gives the protein CASSHYTDRSGNTIYF.

This clonotype has ten or more counts. The V gene is TRBV12-3 or TRBV12-4, the J gene TRBJ1-1; no reliable D call. This CDR3 spans 14 amino acids. V was trimmed by 2 bases and J by 8 bases, leaving 15 bases between them. The CDR3 protein is CASSLTERVQEAFF. The CDR3 DNA is TGTGCCAGCAGTTTAACAGAAAGGGTACAAGAAGCTTTCTTT.

V is TRBV4-1 and J is TRBJ1-1; D unclear. V dropped 0 bases and J dropped 2 bases, with 10 bases sitting between them. This CDR3 contains 15 residues. CDR1 is MGHRA, CDR2 YSYEKL, per germline. Written as DNA, the CDR3 is TGCGCCAGCAGCCAAGAGCAGTCCATTAACACTGAAGCTTTCTTT. This sequence encodes CASSQEQSINTEAFF.

This chain joins TRBV20-1 and TRBJ2-7; 11 bases line up with TRBD2. Looked up from germline, CDR1 is DFQATT and CDR2 is SNEGSKA (reference sequence). The CDR3 has 14 amino acids. J gave up 5 bases and V 6 bases, and 9 bases lay outside the gene matches. The CDR3 is CSAPRLAGSNEQYF. The DNA for the CDR3 is TGCAGTGCCCCACGACTAGCGGGGTCCAACGAGCAGTACTTC.

The table lists this clonotype with many counts. This sequence joins TRBV10-3 and TRBJ1-3, with D unclear. The CDR3 has 11 amino acids. Per the germline V gene, CDR1 is ENHRY and CDR2 is SYGVKD. Deletions cut 8 bases from V and 0 bases from J, with 2 bases between. The CDR3: CAIGSGNTIYF. CDR3 DNA sequence: TGTGCCATCGGCTCTGGAAACACCATATATTTT.

This clonotype appeared many times. The rearrangement uses TRBV11-2 and TRBJ1-1; 7 bases agree with TRBD1. Germline V gene sequence: CDR1 SGHAT, CDR2 FQNNGV. This CDR3 comprises 15 residues. V was pared by 5 bases and J by 7 bases, with 13 bases of the junction left unmatched. Here the CDR3 reads CASSRSYRGRNEAFF. CDR3 in DNA: TGTGCCAGCAGCCGAAGCTACAGGGGTCGCAATGAAGCTTTCTTT.

This clonotype occurred many times. The chain joins TRBV6-1 to TRBJ2-5; possibly TRBD1 for D (5 bases). The CDR3 covers 15 residues. The germline V gene has CDR1 MNHNS and CDR2 SASEGT. V was trimmed by 2 bases and J by 2 bases, leaving 12 bases between them. CDR3 in DNA: TGTGCCAGCAGTGAATTTCCCCAGGGACAAGAGACCCAGTACTTC. Protein: CASSEFPQGQETQYF.

The V gene is TRBV12-3 or TRBV12-4, the J gene TRBJ2-5; 7 bases fit TRBD1. Unmatched junction bases numbered 10, after V lost 5 bases and J lost 4 bases. The CDR3 totals 15 residues. CDR3 DNA: TGTGCCAGCAGTGATAACAGGGGTTATGGAGAGACCCAGTACTTC. Protein sequence: CASSDNRGYGETQYF.

This chain uses TRBV5-1 with TRBJ2-7; 8 positions match TRBD1. V lost 0 bases, J lost 6 bases, and 5 bases stayed unmatched. The CDR3 is 14 residues long. CDR1 is SGHRS, CDR2 YFSETQ, per germline. The CDR3, as DNA: TGCGCCAGCAGCTTGGGACAGGGGAATCGCGAGCAGTACTTC. This sequence encodes CASSLGQGNREQYF.

This clonotype was seen once. Since a much larger clone is just one base distant, this may be a read error. The V and J genes are TRBV27 and TRBJ2-2; D remains ambiguous. Trimming left V 4 bases short and J 6 bases short, with 6 bases between. This CDR3 spans 12 amino acids. Germline V gene lookup returns CDR1 MNHEY and CDR2 SMNVEV (reference sequence). This CDR3 reads CASSSAAGELFF. The CDR3 nucleotides are TGTGCCAGCAGTTCAGCCGCCGGGGAGCTGTTTTTT.

This clonotype was picked up one time. The gene calls are TRBV4-2 and TRBJ1-1; D might be TRBD1 (6 bases). CDR3 size: 16 residues. Germline V gene sequence: CDR1 LGHNA, CDR2 YNFKEQ. V was clipped by 0 bases and J by 0 bases, with 11 bases between them. The CDR3 nucleotides read TGTGCCAGCAGCCAAGAACCAGGGGCCTTGAACACTGAAGCTTTCTTT. It encodes CASSQEPGALNTEAFF.

V gene TRBV2 combines with J gene TRBJ2-2; perhaps D is TRBD1 or TRBD2 (6 bases each). CDR3 length: 16 amino acids. Trimming removed 4 bases at V and 4 bases at J, with 16 bases between. Germline lookup yields CDR1 SNHLY and CDR2 FYNNEI. In DNA, the CDR3 is TGTGCCAGCAGTGTGTGGGGGGCTTCTGCCACCGGGGAGCTGTTTTTT. Protein sequence: CASSVWGASATGELFF.

This clonotype was seen repeatedly, ten times or more. The chain joins TRBV27 to TRBJ2-7; 7 nucleotides align to TRBD2. Germline CDR1 and CDR2: MNHEY and SMNVEV (reference sequence). V gave up 3 bases and J gave up 5 bases; unmatched junction bases: 4. This CDR3 comprises 13 residues. CDR3 loop: CASSFSGPHEQYF. For the CDR3, the DNA is TGTGCCAGCAGTTTTAGCGGGCCCCACGAGCAGTACTTC.

This clonotype was counted ten times or more. The chain couples TRBV27 to TRBJ1-1; tentatively, D is TRBD1 (6 bases). The CDR3 covers 12 residues. The germline V and J ends were trimmed by 10 bases and 3 bases, with 12 bases remaining between them. The V gene's germline CDR1 is MNHEY and CDR2 SMNVEV (reference sequence). Here the CDR3 reads CATQGRHTEAFF. CDR3 bases: TGTGCCACCCAGGGGAGGCACACTGAAGCTTTCTTT.

The chain uses TRBV15 and TRBJ2-7, with 9 positions matching TRBD1. This CDR3 region has 17 residues. The V gene's germline CDR1 is LNHNV and CDR2 YYDKDF (reference sequence). V lost 0 bases, J lost 0 bases, and 6 bases stayed unmatched. The DNA of the CDR3 is TGTGCCACCAGCAGAGATAGGGGACAGGGATACTCCTACGAGCAGTACTTC. It specifies CATSRDRGQGYSYEQYF. Variable domain in full (rest from reference TRBV15 and TRBJ2-7): DAMVIQNPRYQVTQFGKPVTLSCSQTLNHNVMYWYQQKSSQAPKLLFHYYDKDFNNEADTPDNFQSRRPNTSFCFLDIRSPGLGDTAMYLCATSRDRGQGYSYEQYFGPGTRLTVT.